This T cell receptor beta chain comes out of a study of T cell responses to AZD1222 COVID-19 vaccine (dated by TCRdb to about 2021). Turning to the overall study: Because spike-specific TCR depth and breadth did not differ between the two schedules, AZD1222 recipients who got a second dose at roughly 4 weeks were pooled with those who got a second dose at roughly 12 weeks. Enrollment into the trials was organized by age into subgroups of 18-55, 56-69 and 70-plus years, and those subgroups contained roughly 150, 30 and 60 TCR-sequenced participants, respectively. A total of 230 or so trial participants underwent TCR sequencing, of whom approximately 210 received two doses of AZD1222 and around 25 received two doses of the MenACWY control vaccine. Overall study outcomes, separate from this receptor: In the small 56-69-year group, the increase in depth fell short of significance, most likely because of low power. Because no samples from the day 14 peak response were available, repertoires could be characterized only after the peak T cell response. Participants were mostly white British, with more females than males. The authors suggested clonal diversity may have been underestimated. The vaccine-associated CD4 TCRs covered the entire spike protein, and the dominant responses fell in regions 160-218 and 743-854. After two AZD1222 doses, spike-specific TCR breadth and depth were significantly higher than at day 0 and than in MenACWY recipients. Conclusions about previously exposed vaccinees are limited, since just five or six AZD1222 recipients were seropositive for SARS-CoV-2 at baseline. Epitopes outside the regions mutated in the B.1.351 and B.1.1.7 variants were reportedly recognized by nearly half of the unique spike-specific TCRs.

CDR1 and CDR2, per the germline V gene, are SGDLS and YYNGEE. The CDR3 runs 14 amino acids, cysteine and phenylalanine included. The entry retains the CDR3 DNA only, 42 bases that are in frame from base 1. The trim is 0 bases for V and 1 base for J, with a gap of 8 bases between the germline ends. The CDR3 regions of human TCRbeta chains were subjected to immunosequencing. Concerning the study's data processing: TCRs in the repertoires were matched against a reference library of SARS-CoV-2-specific TCRs that had been generated with the MIRA antigen-specificity platform. Breadth was defined as the fraction of unique TCRs that were SARS-CoV-2-associated. Depth was defined as the fraction of total T cells that were SARS-CoV-2-associated. Using the MIRA data, each spike-specific TCR was assigned both to the spike region to which the TCR was reactive and to a CD4 or CD8 class. Log10-transformed breadth and depth values were compared by one-way ANOVA with Sidak's multiple comparisons tests. This is the immuneACCESS table as TCRdb keeps it, with only in-frame sequences that have V and J called. A part of the clones is gone; compared with another copy, unresolved V genes explain less than half, and the rest is unexplained. V and J calls and clone size are those listed in that table; D and trimming were worked out from the DNA. The sample table records about 150,000 clones; 88% of these occur just once. Of the sample, 2.5% to 4% falls within the top ten clones.

In the case of this clone: What antigen it recognizes has not been identified. Qualities for individual bases were not recorded, and no much larger clone is one base off.

Sample time point, as interpreted from the label and publication: baseline before first vaccination. Samples from vaccinated people were obtained from the UK trials COV001 and COV002, which included a single-blind randomized controlled phase 2/3 trial of AZD1222 (ChAdOx1 nCoV-19) in healthy adults. For TCRbeta chain sequencing, PBMC samples were collected from trial participants at day 0 and at day 28 after the second dose. The specimen comprised peripheral blood, sampled on day 0 of AZD1222 vaccination. The sequence joins TRBV9 to TRBJ2-7; the D gene remains uncertain. The TCR sequence derives from an adult in good health. The nucleotide sequence is TGTGCCAGCAGCGTAGAACCCGGGTCCTACGAGCAGTACTTC. This yields the protein CASSVEPGSYEQYF.